The 7 T cell receptor beta chains reported below all come from one sample, sequenced in a study of neoadjuvant anti-PD-1 for oral cavity cancer. Some clones are missing from TCRdb's copy, which holds only in-frame ones; the method was immunoSEQ multiplex PCR. The sample holds 14,000 or so clones; more than 75% are singletons and the top ten take more than 2%. The time point denotes: after neoadjuvant nivolumab, at surgical resection. The source was PBMCs, collected after nivolumab (anti-PD-1) treatment. The origin of the receptors is a person aged 40 to 85 with oral cavity squamous cell carcinoma.

J is TRBJ2-1 and V is TRBV28; TRBD2 matches at 9 bases. J gave up 8 bases and V 6 bases, and 11 bases lay outside the gene matches. CDR3 size: 15 residues. Germline V gene data show CDR1 as MDHEN and CDR2 as SYDVKM. CDR3 DNA: TGTGCCAGCAGCAAGGCGCGGGGACTAGCCGATGAGCAGTTCTTC. Its translation is CASSKARGLADEQFF. Filled out from reference TRBV28 and TRBJ2-1, the complete variable domain reads DVKVTQSSRYLVKRTGEKVFLECVQDMDHENMFWYRQDPGLGLRLIYFSYDVKMKEKGDIPEGYSVSREKKERFSLILESASTNQTSMYLCASSKARGLADEQFFGPGTRLTVL.

The CDR3, as DNA: TGTGCCAGCAGCCGCCTCGGAGCGGGGGGGCCAACAGATACGCAGTATTTT. This codes for CASSRLGAGGPTDTQYF. This sequence joins TRBV5-4 and TRBJ2-3; 10 bases agree with TRBD2. Losses at the gene ends were 4 bases for V and 3 bases for J; bases not matched to a gene: 11. The CDR3 is made up of 17 amino acids. CDR1 SGHNT and CDR2 YYREEE come from the germline V gene (reference sequence).

The CDR3 sequence is CASSADRDRSQPQHF. The CDR3 coding sequence is TGTGCCAGCAGTGCTGACAGGGATCGCAGTCAGCCCCAGCATTTT. This rearrangement joins TRBV6-1 to TRBJ1-5; 7 nucleotides align to TRBD1. Germline V gene data show CDR1 as MNHNS and CDR2 as SASEGT. The CDR3 is 15 amino acids. Losses at the gene ends were 4 bases for V and 6 bases for J; bases not matched to a gene: 9.

The V call is TRBV10-3, the J call TRBJ1-5; 10 nucleotides align to TRBD1. V shed 8 bases and J 7 bases; nucleotides not matched to a gene: 2. CDR1 and CDR2 (germline): ENHRY, SYGVKD. The CDR3 totals 12 residues. CDR3 sequence (DNA): TGTGCCATCCGGGACAGGGGACAGCCCCAGCATTTT. As protein: CAIRDRGQPQHF.

The chain couples TRBV28 to TRBJ2-3; D uncertain. V was trimmed by 3 bases and J by 0 bases, leaving 7 bases between them. The CDR3 is 14 residues long. The germline V gene encodes CDR1 MDHEN and CDR2 SYDVKM. The CDR3 here is CASSLGSSTDTQYF. CDR3 DNA sequence: TGTGCCAGCAGTTTGGGGTCTAGCACAGATACGCAGTATTTT.

This chain joins TRBV6-1 and TRBJ1-2, with D possibly matching TRBD1 (6 bases). V shed 8 bases and J shed 5 bases, with 12 bases lying between them. There are 12 residues in the CDR3. The germline CDR1 and CDR2 sequences are MNHNS and SASEGT. The CDR3 protein is CASSSGQYGYTF. DNA for the CDR3: TGTGCCAGCTCTTCAGGACAGTATGGCTACACCTTC.

The genes are TRBV7-9 and TRBJ1-1, with unresolved D. The CDR3 runs 13 residues. V was shortened by 8 bases and J by 1 base, with 11 bases between the two germline ends. Germline-derived CDR1 and CDR2 are SEHNR and FQNEAQ (reference sequence). As DNA, the CDR3 is TGTGCCAGCGCAAGTCCGGAGAACACTGAAGCTTTCTTT. Encoded protein: CASASPENTEAFF.